A selection of T cell receptor beta chains follows, all from one sample in a study of blood T cell repertoires in COVID-19. Libraries were prepared by immunoSEQ multiplex PCR; TCRdb keeps only in-frame clonotypes and omits some of them. Of 60,000 to 75,000 clones in the sample, 70% to 80% were seen once. The specimen was peripheral blood. The receptors were sampled from a man aged 55 to 70 with active or convalescent COVID-19. CDR3s include the opening cysteine and the closing phenylalanine or tryptophan. Each record gives: CDR3 length, J gene, V gene, clone size, D gene, CDR3 protein, CDR3 DNA. The D gene is left open where the match is weak. Expanded clones get a size class; other rows say once, few or many, or leave the size out.

cdr3_length: 15; j_call: TRBJ2-7; v_call: TRBV7-2; clone_size: -; d_call: -; cdr3_aa: CASSLVGPSSYEQYF; cdr3_nt: TGTGCCAGCAGCTTAGTTGGGCCGAGCTCCTACGAGCAGTACTTC
cdr3_length: 13; j_call: TRBJ1-6; v_call: TRBV28; clone_size: -; d_call: -; cdr3_aa: CASSRDNNSPLHF; cdr3_nt: TGTGCCAGCAGTCGGGACAATAATTCACCCCTCCACTTT
cdr3_length: 16; j_call: TRBJ2-1; v_call: TRBV9; clone_size: once; d_call: TRBD1; cdr3_aa: CASSVVGQGTYNEQFF; cdr3_nt: TGTGCCAGCAGCGTAGTAGGACAGGGGACCTACAATGAGCAGTTCTTC
cdr3_length: 16; j_call: TRBJ2-2; v_call: TRBV7-3; clone_size: -; d_call: -; cdr3_aa: CASSPVGGANTGELFF; cdr3_nt: TGTGCCAGCAGCCCTGTGGGCGGGGCGAACACCGGGGAGCTGTTTTTT
cdr3_length: 13; j_call: TRBJ1-3; v_call: TRBV7-9; clone_size: -; d_call: -; cdr3_aa: CASSPNSGNTIYF; cdr3_nt: TGTGCCAGCAGCCCAAACTCTGGAAACACCATATATTTT
cdr3_length: 15; j_call: TRBJ1-3; v_call: TRBV6-5; clone_size: -; d_call: -; cdr3_aa: CASSSDTLAGNTIYF; cdr3_nt: TGTGCCAGCAGCTCGGACACGCTGGCTGGAAACACCATATATTTT
cdr3_length: 14; j_call: TRBJ1-2; v_call: TRBV5-4; clone_size: -; d_call: -; cdr3_aa: CASSPIDRYYGYTF; cdr3_nt: TGTGCCAGCAGCCCAATTGACAGGTACTATGGCTACACCTTC
cdr3_length: 14; j_call: TRBJ1-6; v_call: TRBV5-4; clone_size: -; d_call: -; cdr3_aa: CASSWTEGNSPLHF; cdr3_nt: TGTGCCAGCAGCTGGACGGAGGGGAATTCACCCCTCCACTTT
cdr3_length: 15; j_call: TRBJ1-4; v_call: TRBV19; clone_size: -; d_call: TRBD1; cdr3_aa: CASSSSGTGGLKLFF; cdr3_nt: TGTGCCAGTAGTAGCAGCGGGACAGGGGGCTTAAAACTGTTTTTT
cdr3_length: 14; j_call: TRBJ1-6; v_call: TRBV30; clone_size: -; d_call: -; cdr3_aa: CAWNGEDGISPLHF; cdr3_nt: TGTGCCTGGAATGGAGAAGACGGAATTTCACCCCTCCACTTT
cdr3_length: 14; j_call: TRBJ1-2; v_call: TRBV4-2; clone_size: -; d_call: -; cdr3_aa: CASSLYPVNYGYTF; cdr3_nt: TGTGCCAGCAGCCTATACCCAGTCAACTATGGCTACACCTTC
cdr3_length: 15; j_call: TRBJ2-1; v_call: TRBV27; clone_size: -; d_call: TRBD1; cdr3_aa: CASSQSPGGYSEQFF; cdr3_nt: TGTGCCAGCAGTCAAAGTCCAGGGGGATACTCTGAGCAGTTCTTC
cdr3_length: 13; j_call: TRBJ2-2; v_call: TRBV7-3; clone_size: -; d_call: -; cdr3_aa: CASRANLAGELFF; cdr3_nt: TGTGCCAGCCGAGCCAATTTGGCCGGGGAGCTGTTTTTT
cdr3_length: 17; j_call: TRBJ2-1; v_call: TRBV6-1; clone_size: -; d_call: TRBD2; cdr3_aa: CASSERASGVPYNEQFF; cdr3_nt: TGTGCCAGCAGTGAACGCGCCAGCGGGGTTCCCTACAATGAGCAGTTCTTC
cdr3_length: 12; j_call: TRBJ1-2; v_call: TRBV2; clone_size: few; d_call: -; cdr3_aa: CASSGEGDGYTF; cdr3_nt: TGTGCCAGCAGTGGGGAAGGGGATGGCTACACCTTC
cdr3_length: 17; j_call: TRBJ2-2; v_call: TRBV10-3; clone_size: many; d_call: TRBD2; cdr3_aa: CAISEPGLAGNTGELFF; cdr3_nt: TGTGCCATCAGTGAGCCGGGACTAGCGGGGAACACCGGGGAGCTGTTTTTT
cdr3_length: 18; j_call: TRBJ1-5; v_call: TRBV28; clone_size: -; d_call: -; cdr3_aa: CASSLIRPIRGGNQPQHF; cdr3_nt: TGTGCCAGCAGTTTAATTAGACCCATCAGGGGCGGCAATCAGCCCCAGCATTTT
cdr3_length: 14; j_call: TRBJ2-7; v_call: TRBV9; clone_size: -; d_call: -; cdr3_aa: CASSVQGVPYEQYF; cdr3_nt: TGTGCCAGCAGCGTACAAGGGGTGCCCTACGAGCAGTACTTC
cdr3_length: 18; j_call: TRBJ2-6; v_call: TRBV3-1/TRBV3-2; clone_size: -; d_call: -; cdr3_aa: CASSQTGTPSSGANVLTF; cdr3_nt: TGTGCCAGCAGCCAGACCGGGACACCAAGCTCTGGGGCCAACGTCCTGACTTTC
cdr3_length: 14; j_call: TRBJ2-5; v_call: TRBV2; clone_size: -; d_call: TRBD1; cdr3_aa: CASSRDRGEETQYF; cdr3_nt: TGTGCCAGCAGCAGGGACAGGGGGGAAGAGACCCAGTACTTC
cdr3_length: 15; j_call: TRBJ1-5; v_call: TRBV28; clone_size: -; d_call: -; cdr3_aa: CASSLGAGYNQPQHF; cdr3_nt: TGTGCCAGCAGTTTAGGCGCAGGGTACAATCAGCCCCAGCATTTT
cdr3_length: 15; j_call: TRBJ1-5; v_call: TRBV13; clone_size: -; d_call: -; cdr3_aa: CASSLAGGHDQPQHF; cdr3_nt: TGTGCCAGCAGCTTAGCAGGCGGACATGATCAGCCCCAGCATTTT
cdr3_length: 15; j_call: TRBJ2-7; v_call: TRBV10-2; clone_size: -; d_call: TRBD2; cdr3_aa: CASGGSGQADYEQYF; cdr3_nt: TGCGCCAGCGGGGGTAGCGGGCAGGCGGACTACGAGCAGTACTTC
cdr3_length: 12; j_call: TRBJ1-5; v_call: TRBV7-9; clone_size: -; d_call: -; cdr3_aa: CASSEANQPQHF; cdr3_nt: TGTGCCAGCAGCGAGGCCAATCAGCCCCAGCATTTT
cdr3_length: 14; j_call: TRBJ1-5; v_call: TRBV18; clone_size: -; d_call: TRBD1; cdr3_aa: CASSPGQGNQPQHF; cdr3_nt: TGTGCCAGCTCACCGGGACAGGGCAATCAGCCCCAGCATTTT
cdr3_length: 15; j_call: TRBJ2-7; v_call: TRBV27; clone_size: -; d_call: TRBD1; cdr3_aa: CASSLMGQSTYEQYF; cdr3_nt: TGTGCCAGCAGTTTGATGGGACAGTCTACCTACGAGCAGTACTTC
cdr3_length: 16; j_call: TRBJ2-3; v_call: TRBV28; clone_size: -; d_call: TRBD1; cdr3_aa: CASGAQGLERSDTQYF; cdr3_nt: TGTGCCAGCGGTGCACAGGGGCTGGAACGATCGGATACGCAGTATTTT
cdr3_length: 15; j_call: TRBJ2-2; v_call: TRBV7-8; clone_size: -; d_call: -; cdr3_aa: CASSVTVTNTGELFF; cdr3_nt: TGTGCCAGCAGCGTTACAGTCACGAACACCGGGGAGCTGTTTTTT
cdr3_length: 17; j_call: TRBJ1-1; v_call: TRBV4-2; clone_size: -; d_call: TRBD1; cdr3_aa: CASSQVMTGGDLGEAFF; cdr3_nt: TGTGCCAGCAGCCAAGTGATGACAGGGGGGGATTTGGGTGAAGCTTTCTTT
cdr3_length: 15; j_call: TRBJ1-1; v_call: TRBV7-9; clone_size: -; d_call: TRBD1; cdr3_aa: CASSSPGQGNTEAFF; cdr3_nt: TGTGCCAGCAGCTCGCCGGGACAGGGGAATACTGAAGCTTTCTTT
cdr3_length: 14; j_call: TRBJ2-3; v_call: TRBV3-1/TRBV3-2; clone_size: -; d_call: -; cdr3_aa: CASSPLRSTDTQYF; cdr3_nt: TGTGCCAGCAGCCCCCTACGTAGCACAGATACGCAGTATTTT
cdr3_length: 14; j_call: TRBJ2-7; v_call: TRBV2; clone_size: -; d_call: TRBD1; cdr3_aa: CASSEDRAFYEQYF; cdr3_nt: TGTGCCAGCAGTGAGGACAGGGCTTTCTACGAGCAGTACTTC